Below, one TCR beta chain is given with its context. The sample belongs to a study of blood T cell repertoires in COVID-19. Overall study: In each case, the material was cDNA or gDNA derived from T cells, B-cell-depleted T cells, or PBMCs.

Germline CDR1 LGHNA, CDR2 YNFKEQ. The CDR3 is 17 amino acids. V shed 3 bases, J shed 1 base, and the junction held 3 bases outside the gene matches. The protocol was immunoSEQ multiplex PCR, while the TCRdb copy is restricted to in-frame clones and leaves out a portion. This table holds about 260,000 clones, 86% found once. The TCR was taken from a man aged 25-45 years with active or convalescent COVID-19. Sequencing input: peripheral blood. This chain uses TRBV4-2 with TRBJ2-2; 12 bases fit TRBD2. The CDR3 loop is CASSHELAGGNTGELFF. The CDR3 DNA reads TGTGCCAGCAGCCACGAACTAGCGGGGGGGAACACCGGGGAGCTGTTTTTT.